The next 21 T cell receptor beta chains were all read from a single sample in a study of blood T cells in healthy people across ages. Using a J-beta primer mix together with a sample-barcoded 5' primer, a second PCR was run for about 7 to 12 cycles. TCRdb reprocessed the 5' RACE reads with MiXCR, giving one entry per CDR3 protein. The repertoire has about 290,000 distinct CDR3 sequences, roughly 26% of them found once; the top ten carry approximately 28%. Sequenced material: blood. These receptors were taken from a woman aged 70 to 79 in good health.

V is TRBV28 and J is TRBJ1-3, with a tentative D call TRBD1 (5 bases). This CDR3 spans 14 amino acids. Trimming cost V 3 bases and J 4 bases, with 10 bases left between them. Looked up from germline, CDR1 is MDHEN and CDR2 is SYDVKM. CDR3 sequence reads: CASSFRVAGNTIYF. The CDR3 bases are TGTGCCAGCAGTTTCAGGGTTGCAGGAAACACCATATATTTT.

This clonotype was seen a handful of times. As DNA, the CDR3 is TGTGCCAGCAGTTTAGGGGGGGTGGACGAGCAGTACTTC. Its translation: CASSLGGVDEQYF. This chain joins TRBV27 and TRBJ2-7; 7 bases are a match to TRBD2. Germline values: CDR1 MNHEY, CDR2 SMNVEV (reference sequence). This CDR3 spans 13 amino acids. The ends lost 2 bases at V and 5 bases at J; junction bases unmatched: 3.

This clonotype is a singleton in its sample. This chain joins TRBV5-6 and TRBJ2-1, with TRBD2 matching over 9 bases. The junction had 9 bases not matched to a gene; V was cut back by 2 bases and J by 0 bases. From germline, CDR1 is SGHDT and CDR2 YYEEEE. The CDR3 runs to 18 residues. CDR3 sequence (DNA): TGTGCCAGCAGCTTTTCTGGGCTAGCGGGAAGCTCCTACAATGAGCAGTTCTTC. Protein product: CASSFSGLAGSSYNEQFF.

As to this clonotype: One junction end disagrees with the germline gene, perhaps due to a read error. The chain joins TRBV27 to TRBJ1-1, with TRBD1 identical over 8 bases. Germline CDR1 MNHEY, CDR2 SMNVEV (reference sequence). The CDR3 sequence is 16 residues long. CDR3 coding DNA: TGTGCCAGCAGTCCTCAGACAGGGGAAAGAGCGACTGAAGCTTCCTTT. It is translated as CASSPQTGERATEASF.

Only a few counts were recorded for this clonotype. V gene TRBV6-2 or TRBV6-3 combines with J gene TRBJ1-5; D is undetermined. Trimming cost V 4 bases and J 5 bases, with 9 bases left between them. CDR3 size: 13 residues. Germline CDR1 and CDR2: MNHEY and SVGEGT. In nucleotides, the CDR3 is TGTGCCAGCAGTTCGAGGGAACATCAGCCCCAGCATTTT. Encoded protein: CASSSREHQPQHF.

This chain joins TRBV28 and TRBJ2-7; D call uncertain. V shed 4 bases and J shed 2 bases, with 6 bases lying between them. Looked up from germline, CDR1 is MDHEN and CDR2 is SYDVKM. The CDR3 totals 12 residues. For the CDR3, the DNA is TGTGCCAGCAGTTCCCCTGCCTACGAGCAGTACTTC. Translating gives CASSSPAYEQYF.

The chain is built from TRBV5-1 and TRBJ2-7; 7 positions match TRBD2. This CDR3 is built from 15 residues. Germline V gene data show CDR1 as SGHRS and CDR2 as YFSETQ. V was clipped by 5 bases and J by 0 bases; unmatched bases: 8. CDR3 amino acids: CASRGGSLSSYEQYF. CDR3 DNA sequence: TGCGCCAGCAGGGGAGGGTCATTGAGCTCCTACGAGCAGTACTTC. The full variable domain, rest sourced from reference TRBV5-1 and TRBJ2-7, is KAGVTQTPRYLIKTRGQQVTLSCSPISGHRSVSWYQQTPGQGLQFLFEYFSETQRNKGNFPGRFSGRQFSNSRSEMNVSTLELGDSALYLCASRGGSLSSYEQYFGPGTRLTVT.

This clonotype occurred a few times. The genes are TRBV20-1 and TRBJ2-1; the match to TRBD2 covers 11 bases. The trim removed 0 bases at V and 4 bases at J, leaving 17 bases unmatched. The CDR3 is 20 amino acids. The V gene's germline CDR1 is DFQATT and CDR2 SNEGSKA (reference sequence). The CDR3 spells CSARDLAGLAELGRYNEQFF. The DNA for the CDR3 is TGCAGTGCTAGAGATCTTGCGGGACTAGCGGAATTGGGAAGGTACAATGAGCAGTTCTTC.

V is TRBV20-1 and J is TRBJ2-7; D possibly corresponds to TRBD2 (7 bases). CDR1 DFQATT and CDR2 SNEGSKA come from the germline V gene (reference sequence). V shed 3 bases and J shed 4 bases, with 16 bases lying between them. CDR3 length equals 14 residues. CDR3 nucleotides: TGCAGTGCTAGTATCTCAGGGAGGGGGTACGAGCAGTACTTC. This sequence encodes CSASISGRGYEQYF.

This clonotype came up many times. This chain uses TRBV6-5 with TRBJ2-7; D is uncertain. The CDR3 runs to 15 residues. Trimming cost V 2 bases and J 2 bases, with 13 bases left between them. CDR1 and CDR2 from the germline V gene are MNHEY and SVGAGI. The CDR3: CASSYGFQGPYEQYF. CDR3 in DNA: TGTGCCAGCAGTTACGGTTTTCAAGGTCCCTACGAGCAGTACTTC.

The chain combines TRBV6-1 with TRBJ2-6, with D hard to call. CDR1 is MNHNS and CDR2 is SASEGT in the germline V gene. Trimming pared 10 bases from V and 0 bases from J, leaving 7 bases between. The CDR3 loop spans 13 amino acids. Here the CDR3 reads CATHSSGANVLTF. The CDR3 DNA is TGTGCCACCCATAGCTCTGGGGCCAACGTCCTGACTTTC.

This clonotype was recorded a few times. The rearrangement uses TRBV28 and TRBJ1-2; 7 bases are a match to TRBD1. The CDR3 covers 14 residues. The J segment lost 4 bases and the V segment lost 6 bases, leaving 8 bases of the junction unmatched. The germline V gene encodes CDR1 MDHEN and CDR2 SYDVKM. DNA of the CDR3: TGTGCCAGCAGAGAGACAGGGAATGTCTATGGCTACACCTTC. Translation gives CASRETGNVYGYTF.

Only a few counts were recorded for this clonotype. The rearrangement joins TRBV28 to TRBJ2-2; tentative D call: TRBD1 (6 bases). Germline lookup yields CDR1 MDHEN and CDR2 SYDVKM. The CDR3 extends over 16 amino acids. V was trimmed by 3 bases and J by 3 bases, leaving 14 bases between them. The CDR3 DNA is TGTGCCAGCAGTTTGGGGGTAAAGGGGGACACCGGGGAGCTGTTTTTT. Translated, it gives CASSLGVKGDTGELFF. The entire variable domain, with the rest obtained from reference TRBV28 and TRBJ2-2, is as follows: DVKVTQSSRYLVKRTGEKVFLECVQDMDHENMFWYRQDPGLGLRLIYFSYDVKMKEKGDIPEGYSVSREKKERFSLILESASTNQTSMYLCASSLGVKGDTGELFFGEGSRLTVL.

At least ten counts were recorded for this clonotype. The genes are TRBV5-1 and TRBJ2-7; 9 bases fit TRBD2. CDR1 and CDR2 (germline): SGHRS, YFSETQ. V was clipped by 4 bases and J by 6 bases; unmatched bases: 5. The CDR3 totals 13 residues. The CDR3 bases are TGCGCCAGCAGCACCGGGACTAGCCGCGAGCAGTACTTC. It is translated as CASSTGTSREQYF.

This rearrangement joins TRBV4-1 to TRBJ2-5, with 7 nucleotides matching TRBD1. CDR1 is MGHRA, CDR2 YSYEKL, per germline. After removal of 3 bases from V and 4 bases from J, the junction contained 17 bases not matched to a gene. The CDR3 is made up of 18 amino acids. This CDR3 is CASSHRTETGSIGETQYF. Here the CDR3 DNA reads TGCGCCAGCAGCCACCGAACGGAGACAGGGTCAATCGGAGAGACCCAGTACTTC.

V and J are TRBV7-9 and TRBJ2-7; D might be TRBD1 (6 bases). The DNA end is a closer match to TRBJ2-4, so the J assignment may be wrong. Germline V lookup: CDR1 SEHNR, CDR2 FQNEAQ (reference sequence). The CDR3 has 17 residues. The CDR3, as DNA: TGTGCCAGCAGCTTAGGGACAGAAGTACTAGCCAAAAACATTCAGTACTTC. Its translation: CASSLGTEVLAKNIQYF.

With regard to this clonotype: An end of the junction differs from the germline gene, which may be a read error. The chain recombines TRBV14 with TRBJ2-5, with 8 nucleotides matching TRBD1. Germline V CDR1 and CDR2: SGHDN, FVKESK. The CDR3 contains 13 residues. The CDR3 sequence is CASSLYRGETQHF. The DNA of the CDR3 is TGTGCCAGCAGCCTCTACAGGGGGGAGACCCAGCACTTC.

This clonotype has ten or more counts. J is TRBJ2-5 and V is TRBV24-1, with a tentative D call TRBD1 (7 bases). This CDR3 has 16 residues. In germline, CDR1 is KGHDR, CDR2 SFDVKD. The germline V and J ends were trimmed by 1 base and 4 bases, with 15 bases remaining between them. CDR3 protein: CATSDFKEGARETQYF. In DNA form, the CDR3 reads TGTGCCACCAGTGATTTTAAGGAGGGGGCAAGAGAGACCCAGTACTTC.

This clonotype was detected a few times. This chain links TRBV27 with TRBJ2-7, with 13 bases matching TRBD2. With V trimmed by 4 bases and J by 0 bases, 6 bases remained unmatched. The CDR3 loop spans 17 amino acids. CDR1 is MNHEY and CDR2 is SMNVEV in the germline V gene (reference sequence). DNA of the CDR3: TGTGCCAGCAGTTACGCGGGGACTAGCGGGGTCTCCTACGAGCAGTACTTC. Protein sequence: CASSYAGTSGVSYEQYF.

The chain couples TRBV7-2 to TRBJ2-5; maybe TRBD1 (7 bases). From germline, CDR1 is SGHTA and CDR2 FQGNSA. V shed 2 bases and J shed 1 base, with 14 bases lying between them. This CDR3 is 16 amino acids long. The CDR3 nucleotides are TGTGCCAGCAGCTTATACCAGGGGGGAACCCAAGAGACCCAGTACTTC. It encodes CASSLYQGGTQETQYF. Looking up the rest from reference TRBV7-2 and TRBJ2-5 gives the full variable domain: GAGVSQSPSNKVTEKGKDVELRCDPISGHTALYWYRQSLGQGLEFLIYFQGNSAPDKSGLPSDRFSAERTGGSVSTLTIQRTQQEDSAVYLCASSLYQGGTQETQYFGPGTRLLVL.

This clonotype was recorded a few times. The rearrangement links TRBV12-3 or TRBV12-4 to TRBJ1-3; 9 bases agree with TRBD1. J lost 0 bases, V lost 4 bases, and 10 bases had no gene match. The CDR3 extends over 18 amino acids. The CDR3 loop reads CASSSRTGVRYSGNTIYF. The CDR3, as DNA: TGTGCCAGCAGTTCCCGGACAGGGGTCCGTTACTCTGGAAACACCATATATTTT.